This entry concerns a single T cell receptor (beta chain). The antigen remains undetermined. The table came from immunoSEQ multiplex PCR; TCRdb's copy has only in-frame clones and leaves some out. There are about 73,000 clones in the sample; 89% occur only once, and over 7.5% lies in the top ten. This record belongs to a study of T cell responses to AZD1222 COVID-19 vaccine. Study-wide results and caveats: Baseline serology detected seropositivity in only a handful of AZD1222 recipients.

In germline, CDR1 is SGDLS, CDR2 YYNGEE. CDR3 length equals 15 residues. The germline V and J ends were trimmed by 1 base and 7 bases, with 14 bases remaining between them. Here the sequenced sample was peripheral blood, taken 28 days after the second AZD1222 dose. The receptor was derived from an adult who received the AZD1222 COVID-19 vaccine. V and J are TRBV9 and TRBJ1-4; no definite D call. CDR3: CASSVTPSMGEKLFF. The DNA for the CDR3 is TGTGCCAGCAGCGTAACCCCCTCCATGGGTGAAAAACTGTTTTTT.